Listed below are T cell receptor beta chains from one sample, sequenced in a study of blood T cells in healthy people across ages. A single record per CDR3 protein comes from TCRdb applying MiXCR to the 5' RACE reads. This table has 800,000 or so distinct CDR3 sequences, around 68% appearing once. Sequenced: blood. These receptors all stem from a man between 25 and 39 years old in good health. Both conserved end residues are part of each CDR3. D genes are given only for firm matches. For some rows the clone size is stated as once, few or many, or as a class when expanded; others skip it.

d_call	j_call	v_call	clone_size	cdr3_aa	cdr3_nt
NA	TRBJ1-2	TRBV12-3/TRBV12-4	few	CASSLGGNLYGYTF	TGTGCCAGCAGTTTAGGGGGCAACCTGTATGGCTACACCTTC
TRBD2	TRBJ2-7	TRBV4-2	NA	CASSQRLAGYEQYF	TGTGCCAGCAGCCAAAGACTAGCGGGCTACGAGCAGTACTTC
NA	TRBJ2-5	TRBV27	once	CASSFTALGTQYF	TGTGCCAGCAGTTTCACGGCCCTTGGGACCCAGTACTTC
TRBD2	TRBJ2-3	TRBV4-1	NA	CASSQGRGGAVSDTQYF	TGCGCCAGCAGCCAAGGGCGCGGGGGGGCTGTTTCAGATACGCAGTATTTT
NA	TRBJ2-7	TRBV7-2	NA	CASSFWENYGQYF	TGTGCCAGCAGCTTTTGGGAGAACTACGGGCAGTACTTC
NA	TRBJ2-1	TRBV27	NA	CASSLSVRETQFF	TGTGCCAGCAGTTTATCGGTGAGAGAGACCCAGTTCTTC
NA	TRBJ2-3	TRBV20-1	NA	CSARVRPGRTDTQYF	TGCAGCGCTAGGGTCAGGCCTGGGCGCACAGATACGCAGTATTTT
TRBD1	TRBJ1-2	TRBV12-3/TRBV12-4	NA	CASSLDGGTGVYGYTF	TGTGCCAGCAGTTTAGATGGCGGGACAGGAGTCTATGGCTACACCTTC
NA	TRBJ1-2	TRBV7-2	once	CASSEDQVGYTF	TGTGCCAGCAGCGAGGACCAAGTCGGCTACACCTTC
NA	TRBJ2-7	TRBV7-2	NA	CASTYGQGWAYEQYF	TGTGCCAGCACCTACGGGCAGGGTTGGGCCTACGAGCAGTACTTC
NA	TRBJ2-5	TRBV29-1	NA	CSVELRLSPGKYF	TGCAGCGTTGAGTTGAGACTTTCCCCCGGGAAGTACTTC
TRBD1	TRBJ2-5	TRBV6-5	NA	CASSPGGYRQETQYF	TGTGCCAGCAGTCCAGGGGGCTACCGCCAAGAGACCCAGTACTTC
NA	TRBJ2-7	TRBV7-2	NA	CASSAPLYGGQYF	TGTGCCAGCAGCGCACCGCTATACGGGGGACAGTACTTC
TRBD2	TRBJ2-1	TRBV29-1	few	CSVARLAGGSHNEQFF	TGCAGCGTTGCCCGACTAGCGGGGGGCTCGCACAATGAGCAGTTCTTC
TRBD2	TRBJ2-1	TRBV6-1	NA	CASTSLEGGGTYNEQFF	TGTGCCAGCACCTCCCTCGAGGGCGGGGGGACCTACAATGAGCAGTTCTTC